This TCR beta chain derives from a study of blood T cell repertoires in COVID-19. Study background: Samples of COVID-19 (acute and convalescent) were obtained from the United States, Italy and Spain. Nucleic acid was either cDNA or gDNA, and it came from T cells, B-cell-depleted T cells, or PBMCs.

The length of the CDR3 is 14 residues. Germline V CDR1 and CDR2: SGHNT, YYREEE (reference sequence). V lost 4 bases, J lost 7 bases, and 7 bases stayed unmatched. In the original analysis: Amplification from reference gene primers served as the basis for estimated nucleated cell counts. Some clones are missing from TCRdb's copy, which holds only in-frame ones; the method was immunoSEQ multiplex PCR. The DNA gave D and trimming, while V, J and clone size come from that table. The sample contains roughly 100,000 clones, about 85% of which appear only once. The chain couples TRBV5-4 to TRBJ1-2, with 10 bases aligning to TRBD1. This sequence was found in a man aged 45 to 65 with active COVID-19. Specimen: peripheral blood. DNA for the CDR3: TGTGCCAGCAGCACCGGACAGGGGGAAGGTGGCTACACCTTC. It yields the protein CASSTGQGEGGYTF.